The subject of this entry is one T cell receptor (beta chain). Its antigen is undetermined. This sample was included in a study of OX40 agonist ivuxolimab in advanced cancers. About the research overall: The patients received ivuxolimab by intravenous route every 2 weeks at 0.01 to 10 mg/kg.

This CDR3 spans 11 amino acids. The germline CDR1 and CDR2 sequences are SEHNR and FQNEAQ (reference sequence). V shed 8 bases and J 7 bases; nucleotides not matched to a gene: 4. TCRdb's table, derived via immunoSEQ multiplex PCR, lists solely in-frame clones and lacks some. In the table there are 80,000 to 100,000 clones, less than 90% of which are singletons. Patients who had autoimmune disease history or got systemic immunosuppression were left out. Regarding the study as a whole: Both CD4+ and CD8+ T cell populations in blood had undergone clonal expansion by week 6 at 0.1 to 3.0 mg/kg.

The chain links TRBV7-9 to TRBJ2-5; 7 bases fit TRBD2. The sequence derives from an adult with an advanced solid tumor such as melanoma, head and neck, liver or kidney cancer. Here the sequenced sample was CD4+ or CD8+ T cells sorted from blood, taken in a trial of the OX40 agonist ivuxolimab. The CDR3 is CASSGGATQYF. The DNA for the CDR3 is TGTGCCAGCTCGGGGGGAGCGACCCAGTACTTC.